The 16 T cell receptor beta chains below come from one sample, sequenced in a study of blood T cell repertoires in COVID-19. Sequencing was performed with immunoSEQ multiplex PCR; in TCRdb, only in-frame clones are kept and a portion is missing. The table records 25,000 to 35,000 clones, approximately 91% of them present only once. The specimen sequenced was peripheral blood. Receptors were obtained from a human donor in a cohort sampled during active COVID-19.

The chain carries TRBV5-1 and TRBJ2-2; D is uncertain. V lost 3 bases and J lost 4, with 13 bases in between. This CDR3 region has 15 residues. CDR1 is SGHRS, CDR2 YFSETQ, per germline. The CDR3 coding sequence is TGCGCCAGCAGCTCATCAGGTTTGGCCACCGGGGAGCTGTTTTTT. This gives the protein CASSSSGLATGELFF. Complete variable domain (other parts from reference TRBV5-1 and TRBJ2-2): KAGVTQTPRYLIKTRGQQVTLSCSPISGHRSVSWYQQTPGQGLQFLFEYFSETQRNKGNFPGRFSGRQFSNSRSEMNVSTLELGDSALYLCASSSSGLATGELFFGEGSRLTVL.

The gene calls are TRBV11-2 and TRBJ1-1, with TRBD1 as a possible D gene (5 bases). Trimming shortened V by 1 base and J by 1 base, and 10 bases separated the two germline ends. The CDR3 is 15 amino acids. CDR1 is SGHAT, CDR2 FQNNGV, per germline. The CDR3 reads CASSLGGTQNTEAFF. The CDR3 DNA is TGTGCCAGCAGCTTAGGGGGCACCCAGAACACTGAAGCTTTCTTT.

The chain has TRBV7-3 and TRBJ2-3, with 8 bases that match TRBD2. Trimming took 4 bases from V and 3 from J; bases not matched to a gene: 3. CDR3 length: 14 amino acids. Germline V lookup: CDR1 SGHTA, CDR2 FQGTGA. The CDR3 loop is CASSSSGSTDTQYF. CDR3 coding DNA: TGTGCCAGCAGCTCTAGCGGGTCAACAGATACGCAGTATTTT. Drawing the rest from reference TRBV7-3 and TRBJ2-3, the complete variable domain is GAGVSQTPSNKVTEKGKYVELRCDPISGHTALYWYRQSLGQGPEFLIYFQGTGAADDSGLPNDRFFAVRPEGSVSTLKIQRTERGDSAVYLCASSSSGSTDTQYFGPGTRLTVL.

CDR3 amino acids: CASSPGTGGETQYF. The CDR3 coding sequence is TGTGCCAGCTCACCTGGGACAGGGGGAGAGACCCAGTACTTC. The chain recombines TRBV18 with TRBJ2-5, with 11 bases matching TRBD1. CDR1 and CDR2 (germline): KGHSH, LQKENI. V dropped 3 bases and J dropped 4; count of bases not matched to a gene: 1. CDR3 size: 14 residues.

This chain joins TRBV30 and TRBJ2-5; TRBD2 matches 9 bases. Germline V gene lookup returns CDR1 GTSNPN and CDR2 SVGIG (reference sequence). Germline trimming cut 3 bases from V and 1 base from J; bases unmatched to any gene: 3. This CDR3 has 14 amino acids. CDR3: CAWRLAGSQETQYF. DNA of the CDR3: TGTGCCTGGAGGCTAGCGGGGAGCCAAGAGACCCAGTACTTC. Filled out from reference TRBV30 and TRBJ2-5, the complete variable domain reads SQTIHQWPATLVQPVGSPLSLECTVEGTSNPNLYWYRQAAGRGLQLLFYSVGIGQISSEVPQNLSASRPQDRQFILSSKKLLLSDSGFYLCAWRLAGSQETQYFGPGTRLLVL.

This sequence joins TRBV3-1 (or the pseudogene TRBV3-2) and TRBJ1-2; weak D call: TRBD1 (5 bases). This CDR3 contains 15 residues. Per germline, CDR1 LGHDT and CDR2 YNNKEL (reference sequence). With 0 bases removed from V and 4 bases from J, the gap between germline ends came to 12 bases. The CDR3 region is CASSQDPQVLYGYTF. CDR3 DNA: TGTGCCAGCAGCCAAGACCCACAGGTTCTCTATGGCTACACCTTC.

The genes are TRBV7-9 and TRBJ2-1; 7 bases are a match to TRBD2. Germline V gene data show CDR1 as SEHNR and CDR2 as FQNEAQ (reference sequence). This CDR3 is 14 amino acids long. V was clipped by 4 bases and J by 9 bases; unmatched bases: 9. This CDR3 is CASSYGREFSEQFF. In DNA, the CDR3 is TGTGCCAGCAGCTACGGGCGGGAGTTCAGTGAGCAGTTCTTC. The full variable domain, completed using reference TRBV7-9 and TRBJ2-1, is DTGVSQNPRHKITKRGQNVTFRCDPISEHNRLYWYRQTLGQGPEFLTYFQNEAQLEKSRLLSDRFSAERPKGSFSTLEIQRTEQGDSAMYLCASSYGREFSEQFFGPGTRLTVL.

This clone came up once. The V and J genes are TRBV29-1 and TRBJ1-1, with 8 bases aligning to TRBD1. From germline, CDR1 is SQVTM and CDR2 ANQGSEA. The CDR3 runs to 13 residues. With V trimmed by 5 bases and J by 3 bases, 5 bases remained unmatched. CDR3 coding DNA: TGCAGCGTTCCTGACAGGGGATACACTGAAGCTTTCTTT. This encodes CSVPDRGYTEAFF.

The V and J genes are TRBV4-1 and TRBJ1-1; D call uncertain. V gave up 4 bases and J gave up 4 bases, with 22 bases separating them. CDR1 and CDR2 (germline): MGHRA, YSYEKL. This CDR3 contains 17 residues. CDR3 sequence: CASSPASGRLVTTEAFF. The CDR3, as DNA: TGCGCCAGCAGCCCCGCTTCAGGCCGTCTGGTGACCACTGAAGCTTTCTTT.

The chain is built from TRBV5-1 and TRBJ2-3; 8 bases line up with TRBD2. Trimming at V came to 3 bases and at J to 2 bases, leaving 2 bases not matched to a gene. The CDR3 sequence is 14 residues long. Germline assignment: CDR1 SGHRS and CDR2 YFSETQ. The chain's CDR3 is CASSWTSPTDTQYF. The DNA of the CDR3 is TGCGCCAGCAGCTGGACTAGCCCCACAGATACGCAGTATTTT.

The genes are TRBV15 and TRBJ1-1; D gene unclear. The germline V gene encodes CDR1 LNHNV and CDR2 YYDKDF (reference sequence). V was trimmed by 0 bases and J by 0 bases, leaving 8 bases between them. The CDR3 is 15 amino acids. In DNA form, the CDR3 reads TGTGCCACCAGCAGAGATTTAGTGTTGAACACTGAAGCTTTCTTT. This translates into CATSRDLVLNTEAFF.

The chain has TRBV24-1 and TRBJ2-1; 8 bases line up with TRBD1. The germline CDR1 and CDR2 sequences are KGHDR and SFDVKD. The length of the CDR3 is 16 residues. J was trimmed by 3 bases and V by 4 bases; bases with no gene match: 7. The CDR3 loop is CATSEKTGADYNEQFF. The CDR3 bases are TGTGCCACCAGTGAAAAGACAGGGGCGGACTACAATGAGCAGTTCTTC.

The chain employs TRBV5-1 and TRBJ1-6; 7 nucleotides match TRBD1. Trimming at V came to 0 bases and at J to 8 bases, leaving 5 bases not matched to a gene. This CDR3 region has 15 residues. Germline loops: CDR1 SGHRS, CDR2 YFSETQ. The CDR3 DNA reads TGCGCCAGCAGCTTGGAAGGGGGCGAGTATTCACCCCTCCACTTT. This translates into CASSLEGGEYSPLHF.

This rearrangement joins TRBV11-2 to TRBJ2-7, with 9 bases identical to TRBD1. V was pared by 5 bases and J by 4 bases, with 6 bases of the junction left unmatched. CDR3 length: 14 amino acids. Germline assignment: CDR1 SGHAT and CDR2 FQNNGV. Here the CDR3 DNA reads TGTGCCAGCAGCCGACAGGGGGTCTCTTACGAGCAGTACTTC. Translated, it gives CASSRQGVSYEQYF.

V is TRBV5-8 and J is TRBJ1-4; D is uncertain. V lost 2 bases and J lost 7, with 12 bases in between. CDR3 length equals 14 residues. Germline V gene lookup returns CDR1 SGHTS and CDR2 YDEGEE. The DNA of the CDR3 is TGTGCCAGCAGCTTTGCCTCATTTAGTGAAAAACTGTTTTTT. Residues: CASSFASFSEKLFF.

The chain has TRBV18 and TRBJ2-3; TRBD2 might be the D (6 bases). The CDR3 spans 14 residues. Trimming removed 3 bases at V and 6 bases at J, with 13 bases between. CDR1 KGHSH and CDR2 LQKENI come from the germline V gene. The chain's CDR3 is CASSPGTRGDTQYF. As DNA, the CDR3 is TGTGCCAGCTCACCCGGGACTCGAGGGGATACGCAGTATTTT.